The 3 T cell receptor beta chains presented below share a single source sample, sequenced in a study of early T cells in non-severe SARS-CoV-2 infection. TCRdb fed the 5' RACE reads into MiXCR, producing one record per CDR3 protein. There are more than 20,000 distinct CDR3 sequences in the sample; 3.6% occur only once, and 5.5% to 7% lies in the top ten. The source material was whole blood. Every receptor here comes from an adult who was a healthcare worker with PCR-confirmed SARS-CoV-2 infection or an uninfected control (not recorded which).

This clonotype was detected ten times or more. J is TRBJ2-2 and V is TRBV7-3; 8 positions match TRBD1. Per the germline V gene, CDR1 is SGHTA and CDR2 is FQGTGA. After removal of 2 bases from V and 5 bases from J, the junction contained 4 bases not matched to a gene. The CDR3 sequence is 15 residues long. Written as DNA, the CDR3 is TGTGCCAGCAGCTTATCAGGGGGCAGTACCGGGGAGCTGTTTTTT. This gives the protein CASSLSGGSTGELFF.

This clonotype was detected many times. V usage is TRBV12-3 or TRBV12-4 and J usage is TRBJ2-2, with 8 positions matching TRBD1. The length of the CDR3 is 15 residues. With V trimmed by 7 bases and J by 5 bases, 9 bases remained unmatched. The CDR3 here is CASKQRTGKTGELFF. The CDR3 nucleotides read TGTGCCAGCAAACAAAGGACAGGGAAGACCGGGGAGCTGTTTTTT.

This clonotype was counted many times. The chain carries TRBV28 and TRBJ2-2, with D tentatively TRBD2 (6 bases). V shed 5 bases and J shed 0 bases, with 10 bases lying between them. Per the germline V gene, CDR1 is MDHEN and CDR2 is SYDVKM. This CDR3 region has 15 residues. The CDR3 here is CASSRGDSNTGELFF. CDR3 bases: TGTGCCAGCAGTCGTGGGGACTCGAACACCGGGGAGCTGTTTTTT.